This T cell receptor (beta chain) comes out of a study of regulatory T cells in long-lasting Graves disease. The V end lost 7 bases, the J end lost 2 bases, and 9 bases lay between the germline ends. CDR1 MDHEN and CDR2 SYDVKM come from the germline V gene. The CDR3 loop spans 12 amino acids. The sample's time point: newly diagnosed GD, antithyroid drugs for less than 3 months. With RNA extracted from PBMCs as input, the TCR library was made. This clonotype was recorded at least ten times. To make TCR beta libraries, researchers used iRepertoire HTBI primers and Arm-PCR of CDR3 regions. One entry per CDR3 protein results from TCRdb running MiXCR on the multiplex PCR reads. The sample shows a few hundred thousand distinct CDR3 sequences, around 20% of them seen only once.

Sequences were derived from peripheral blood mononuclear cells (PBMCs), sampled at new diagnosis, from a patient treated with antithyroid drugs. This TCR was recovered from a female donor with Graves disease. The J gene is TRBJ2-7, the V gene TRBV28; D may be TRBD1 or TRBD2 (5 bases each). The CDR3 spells CASTQGAYEQYF. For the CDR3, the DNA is TGTGCCAGCACTCAGGGAGCCTACGAGCAGTACTTC.